The rows below give T cell receptor beta chains drawn from one sample of a study of blood T cells in healthy people across ages. Using its own MiXCR run on the 5' RACE reads, TCRdb lists one record per CDR3 protein. The sample contains about 1.5 million distinct CDR3 sequences, approximately 39% of which appear only once. Material for sequencing was blood. Receptors were obtained from a woman aged 18-30 years in good health. CDR3s include the opening cysteine and the closing phenylalanine or tryptophan. A D gene is named only where the DNA matches it firmly. Expanded clones are given a class, and other clones once, few, many or no size at all.

>.|TRBJ2-3|TRBV5-1|.
CASSLETRVTDTQYF
TGCGCCAGCAGCTTGGAAACCAGGGTCACAGATACGCAGTATTTT
>few|TRBJ2-1|TRBV4-2|TRBD1
CASSQVGQDRTEQFF
TGTGCCAGCAGCCAAGTGGGACAGGACAGGACTGAGCAGTTCTTC
>.|TRBJ1-6|TRBV20-1|.
CSAGGANNSPLHF
TGCAGTGCTGGGGGGGCTAATAATTCACCCCTCCACTTT
>.|TRBJ2-2|TRBV27|TRBD1
CASSFDRELTGELFF
TGTGCCAGCAGTTTCGACAGGGAACTCACCGGGGAGCTGTTTTTT
>.|TRBJ2-3|TRBV24-1|.
CATSDLATDTQYF
TGTGCCACCAGTGATCTAGCTACAGATACGCAGTATTTT
>few|TRBJ1-4|TRBV29-1|.
CSVDRGKGEKLFF
TGCAGCGTTGATAGGGGAAAAGGTGAAAAACTGTTTTTT
>.|TRBJ1-2|TRBV11-2|TRBD1
CASSLIQGAYGYTF
TGTGCCAGCAGCTTAATTCAGGGGGCCTACGGCTACACCTTC
>few|TRBJ2-1|TRBV4-2|TRBD2
CASSQEAASGRGNEQFF
TGTGCCAGCAGCCAAGAAGCGGCTAGCGGGAGGGGGAATGAGCAGTTCTTC
>few|TRBJ2-1|TRBV5-1|TRBD2
CASSLSGGHNEQFF
TGCGCCAGCAGCTTAAGCGGGGGCCACAATGAGCAGTTCTTC
>once|TRBJ2-3|TRBV20-1|.
CSASEGGGTQYF
TGCAGTGCTAGCGAGGGGGGTGGTACGCAGTATTTT
>few|TRBJ2-2|TRBV12-3/TRBV12-4|.
CASRLGTPSGELFF
TGTGCCAGCAGACTCGGGACACCTAGCGGGGAGCTGTTTTTT
>.|TRBJ2-3|TRBV12-3/TRBV12-4|.
CASSLGRQDTQYF
TGTGCCAGCAGTTTGGGCAGGCAAGATACGCAGTATTTT
>once|TRBJ2-1|TRBV5-1|.
CASSLAAGEYNEQFF
TGCGCCAGCAGCTTGGCTGCAGGGGAGTACAATGAGCAGTTCTTC
>few|TRBJ2-7|TRBV20-1|.
CSASRGPYEQYF
TGCAGTGCTAGCAGGGGCCCCTACGAGCAGTACTTC
>few|TRBJ1-2|TRBV7-2|TRBD1
CASSFGQGRYGYTF
TGTGCCAGCAGCTTCGGACAGGGCCGGTATGGCTACACCTTC
>.|TRBJ1-4|TRBV3-1|.
CASSHRSMGTLNEKLFF
TGTGCCAGCAGCCATCGAAGCATGGGGACCCTTAATGAAAAACTGTTTTTT
>.|TRBJ2-1|TRBV7-2|.
CASSATFRGGEQFF
TGTGCCAGCAGCGCCACATTCAGGGGTGGTGAGCAGTTCTTC
>few|TRBJ2-7|TRBV20-1|TRBD1
CSAARGTGFYEQYF
TGCAGTGCTGCCCGTGGGACAGGGTTTTACGAGCAGTACTTC
>few|TRBJ2-1|TRBV4-3|.
CASSQDEDREDEQFF
TGCGCCAGCAGCCAAGACGAAGACAGGGAGGATGAGCAGTTCTTC
>.|TRBJ1-6|TRBV5-1|TRBD1
CASSKRTGENSPLHF
TGCGCCAGCAGCAAACGGACAGGAGAAAATTCACCCCTCCACTTT
>few|TRBJ2-2|TRBV7-9|.
CASSLVRGPYTGELFF
TGTGCCAGCAGCTTAGTGCGGGGACCTTACACCGGGGAGCTGTTTTTT
>few|TRBJ2-7|TRBV20-1|TRBD2
CSAALRAGPYEQYF
TGCAGTGCTGCCCTGCGAGCGGGACCCTACGAGCAGTACTTC
>.|TRBJ2-3|TRBV7-2|TRBD2
CASSFVPSGVSTDTQYF
TGTGCCAGCAGCTTTGTCCCTAGCGGGGTGAGCACAGATACGCAGTATTTT
>.|TRBJ2-2|TRBV9|.
CASSVRTGELFF
TGTGCCAGCTCCGTTCGCACCGGGGAGCTGTTTTTT
>.|TRBJ1-4|TRBV12-3/TRBV12-4|.
CASSSTLWGRTNEKLFF
TGTGCCAGCAGTTCAACCCTTTGGGGCAGGACGAATGAAAAACTGTTTTTT
>.|TRBJ1-6|TRBV6-5|.
CTSSRQSSQSPLHF
TGTACCAGCAGCCGACAGTCGTCGCAATCACCCCTCCACTTT
>.|TRBJ2-2|TRBV7-2|.
CASSLVGLYTGELFF
TGTGCCAGCAGCTTAGTTGGACTGTACACCGGGGAGCTGTTTTTT
>.|TRBJ2-7|TRBV7-2|.
CASSLSAVQVAYKQYF
TGTGCCAGCAGCTTATCGGCGGTCCAGGTCGCCTACAAGCAGTACTTC
>few|TRBJ1-3|TRBV12-3/TRBV12-4|TRBD1
CASSLRGTGASGNTIYF
TGTGCCAGCAGTTTAAGGGGGACAGGAGCCTCTGGAAACACCATATATTTT
>few|TRBJ2-3|TRBV7-9|.
CASSIRRGGTDTQYF
TGTGCCAGCAGCATCCGCAGGGGTGGCACAGATACGCAGTATTTT